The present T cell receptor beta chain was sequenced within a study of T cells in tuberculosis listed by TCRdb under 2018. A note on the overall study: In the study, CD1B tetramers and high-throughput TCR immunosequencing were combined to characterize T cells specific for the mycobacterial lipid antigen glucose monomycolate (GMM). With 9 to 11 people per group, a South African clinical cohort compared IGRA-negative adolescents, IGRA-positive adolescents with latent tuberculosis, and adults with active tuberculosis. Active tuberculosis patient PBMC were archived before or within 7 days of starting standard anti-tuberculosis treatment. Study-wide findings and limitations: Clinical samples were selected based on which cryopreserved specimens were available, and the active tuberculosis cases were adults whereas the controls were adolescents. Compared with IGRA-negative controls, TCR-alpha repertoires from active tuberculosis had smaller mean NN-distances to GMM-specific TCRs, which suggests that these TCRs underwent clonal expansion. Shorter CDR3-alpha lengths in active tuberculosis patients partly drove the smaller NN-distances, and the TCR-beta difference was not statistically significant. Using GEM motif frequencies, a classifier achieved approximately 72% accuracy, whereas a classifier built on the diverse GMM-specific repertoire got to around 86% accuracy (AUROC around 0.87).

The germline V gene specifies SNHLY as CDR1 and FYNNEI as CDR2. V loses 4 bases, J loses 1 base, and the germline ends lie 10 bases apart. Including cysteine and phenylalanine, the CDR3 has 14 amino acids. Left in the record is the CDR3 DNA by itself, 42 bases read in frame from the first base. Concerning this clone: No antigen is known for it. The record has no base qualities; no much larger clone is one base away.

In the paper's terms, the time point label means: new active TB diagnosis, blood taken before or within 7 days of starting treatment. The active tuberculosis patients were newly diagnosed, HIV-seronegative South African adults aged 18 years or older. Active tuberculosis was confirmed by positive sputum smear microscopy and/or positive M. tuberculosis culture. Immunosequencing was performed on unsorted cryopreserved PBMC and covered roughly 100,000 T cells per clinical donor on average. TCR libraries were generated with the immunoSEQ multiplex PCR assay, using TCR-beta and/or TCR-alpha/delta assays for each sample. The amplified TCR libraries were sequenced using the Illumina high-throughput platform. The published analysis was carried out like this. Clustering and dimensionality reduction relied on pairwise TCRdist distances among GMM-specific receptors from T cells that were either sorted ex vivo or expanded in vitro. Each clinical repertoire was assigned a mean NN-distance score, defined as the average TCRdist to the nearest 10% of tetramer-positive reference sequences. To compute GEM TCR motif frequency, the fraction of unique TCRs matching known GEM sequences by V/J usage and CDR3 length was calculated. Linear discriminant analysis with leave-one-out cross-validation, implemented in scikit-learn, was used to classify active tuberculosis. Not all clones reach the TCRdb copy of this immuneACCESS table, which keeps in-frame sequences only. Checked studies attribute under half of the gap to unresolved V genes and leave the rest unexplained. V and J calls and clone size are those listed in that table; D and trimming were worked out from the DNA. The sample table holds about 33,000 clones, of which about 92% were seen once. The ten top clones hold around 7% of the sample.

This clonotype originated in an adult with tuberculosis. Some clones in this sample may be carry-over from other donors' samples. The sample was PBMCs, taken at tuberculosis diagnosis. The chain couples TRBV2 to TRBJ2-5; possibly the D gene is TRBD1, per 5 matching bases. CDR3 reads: CASSAGQSQETQYF. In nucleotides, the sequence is TGTGCCAGCAGTGCAGGACAATCCCAAGAGACCCAGTACTTC.